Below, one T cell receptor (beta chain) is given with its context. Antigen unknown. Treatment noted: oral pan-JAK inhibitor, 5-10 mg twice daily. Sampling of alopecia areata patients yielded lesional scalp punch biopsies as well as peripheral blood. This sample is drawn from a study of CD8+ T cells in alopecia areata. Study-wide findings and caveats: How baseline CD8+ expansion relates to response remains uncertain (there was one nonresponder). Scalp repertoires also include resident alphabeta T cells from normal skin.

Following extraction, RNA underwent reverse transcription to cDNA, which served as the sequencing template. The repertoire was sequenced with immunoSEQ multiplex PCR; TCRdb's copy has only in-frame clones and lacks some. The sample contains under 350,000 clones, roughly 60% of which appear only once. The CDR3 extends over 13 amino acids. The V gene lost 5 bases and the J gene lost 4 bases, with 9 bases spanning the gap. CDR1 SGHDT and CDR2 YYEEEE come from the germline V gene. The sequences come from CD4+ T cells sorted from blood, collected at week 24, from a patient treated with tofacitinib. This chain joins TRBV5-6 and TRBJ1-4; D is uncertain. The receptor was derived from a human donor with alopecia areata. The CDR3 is CASRVSLNEKLFF. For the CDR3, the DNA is TGTGCCAGCAGGGTCAGCCTTAATGAAAAACTGTTTTTT.